Detailed here is one TCR beta chain. V gave up 6 bases and J gave up 4 bases; unmatched junction bases: 15. CDR1 is LNHDA and CDR2 is SQIVND in the germline V gene (reference sequence). The CDR3 length is 17 residues. The data belong to a study of blood T cell repertoires in COVID-19. About the study: From the United States, Italy and Spain came samples of acute and convalescent COVID-19. Sample material is recorded as cDNA or gDNA derived from T cells, B-cell-depleted T cells, or PBMCs.

Study processing details: Reference gene primer amplification gave estimated nucleated cell counts. Profiling relied on immunoSEQ multiplex PCR, and the TCRdb table lists in-frame clones only, not all of them. Clone size and V and J calls were adopted from that table, with D and trimming inferred from the DNA. Among tens of thousands of clones listed, roughly 78% were seen once. The source of this sequence is a man aged 70 or older with acute or convalescent COVID-19. The sequenced sample was peripheral blood. The chain joins TRBV19 to TRBJ2-1, with 7 positions matching TRBD2. CDR3 nucleotides: TGTGCCAGTAGGTCTGGTCTTAGAGCGGGGATGTACAATGAGCAGTTCTTC. Translating gives CASRSGLRAGMYNEQFF.